This T cell receptor (beta chain) was found in a study of CD8+ T cells in alopecia areata. Stated treatment: oral pan-JAK inhibitor, 5-10 mg twice daily. Trimming removed 4 bases at V and 3 bases at J, with 16 bases between. From germline, CDR1 is SQVTM and CDR2 ANQGSEA. CDR3 length: 14 amino acids. TCR sequencing used cDNA made by reverse transcription of extracted RNA. Generated by immunoSEQ multiplex PCR, the TCRdb table keeps only in-frame clones and is missing some. The sample has about 74,000 clones, approximately 30% seen once. Specimen: CD8+ T cells sorted from blood, collected at week 4, from a patient treated with tofacitinib. V and J are TRBV29-1 and TRBJ2-7, with D possibly being TRBD2 (6 bases). This TCR was recovered from a human donor with alopecia areata. For the CDR3, the DNA is TGCAGCGTTGGAGGACCAGCGGGCAACTACGAGCAGTACTTC. This codes for CSVGGPAGNYEQYF.